Below are 9 T cell receptor beta chains sequenced from a single sample in a study of graft-versus-host responses after intestinal transplantation (dated by TCRdb to about 2021). Library prep was done by the immunoSEQ multiplex PCR assay. As stored in TCRdb, this immuneACCESS dataset retains in-frame rearrangements with V and J assigned. A fraction of the clones does not appear; measured against another copy, unresolved V genes explain less than half of the discrepancy, and the remainder lacks a known reason. This sample holds 15,000 to 20,000 clones; roughly 86% were observed only once. The ten most abundant clones make up about 6.8% of the sample. The material was bone marrow, obtained less than 130 days after intestinal transplantation. The source of these receptors is a human patient who received an intestinal transplant, so some T cells may come from the graft donor.

V gene TRBV7-2 combines with J gene TRBJ1-2; D possibly corresponds to TRBD1 (6 bases). Trimming stripped 4 bases from V and 4 bases from J, with 25 bases between. The germline gives CDR1 SGHTA, CDR2 FQGNSA. This CDR3 spans 18 amino acids. As DNA, the CDR3 is TGTGCCAGCAGCTCCGAAGGGGCACAGGGAATTGTGTTCTATGGCTACACCTTC. Its translation is CASSSEGAQGIVFYGYTF.

The genes are TRBV11-3 and TRBJ2-3; TRBD2 aligns across 13 bases. The CDR3 is 15 residues long. Unmatched junction bases numbered 4, after V lost 4 bases and J lost 6 bases. The germline V gene has CDR1 SGHNT and CDR2 YENEEA. The DNA of the CDR3 is TGTGCCAGCAGCTCCGGGACTAGCGGGATGGATACGCAGTATTTT. Its translation is CASSSGTSGMDTQYF.

This clone has more than one count but fewer than ten. The chain combines TRBV28 with TRBJ1-1; D is uncertain. The germline V gene encodes CDR1 MDHEN and CDR2 SYDVKM. Trimming removed 1 base from V and 1 base from J, with 4 bases in between. There are 13 residues in the CDR3. CDR3: CASSLSGNTEAFF. The CDR3 nucleotides read TGTGCCAGCAGTTTATCAGGGAACACTGAAGCTTTCTTT.

The chain joins TRBV25-1 to TRBJ2-1; TRBD2 aligns across 13 bases. The CDR3 is 15 amino acids. Germline trimming cut 8 bases from V and 9 bases from J; bases unmatched to any gene: 10. CDR1 and CDR2 (germline): MGHDK, SYGVNS. The CDR3 loop reads CASGRTSGSQGEQFF. CDR3 nucleotide sequence: TGTGCCAGCGGACGGACTAGCGGGAGCCAGGGTGAGCAGTTCTTC.

This chain joins TRBV9 and TRBJ2-1; unclear D gene. CDR1 is SGDLS and CDR2 is YYNGEE in the germline V gene. CDR3 length: 16 residues. Trimming took off 1 base at V and 5 bases at J, with 16 bases between the two ends. The CDR3 loop is CASSVPTLGGDNEQFF. CDR3 DNA: TGTGCCAGCAGCGTACCGACTTTAGGTGGAGACAATGAGCAGTTCTTC.

This clone has a single count. This chain connects TRBV27 to TRBJ2-7; D is unclear. The V gene lost 3 bases and the J gene lost 3 bases, with 6 bases spanning the gap. Per the germline V gene, CDR1 is MNHEY and CDR2 is SMNVEV (reference sequence). The CDR3 length is 12 residues. CDR3 residues: CASSFSGYEQYF. DNA for the CDR3: TGTGCCAGCAGTTTTTCAGGCTACGAGCAGTACTTC.

The chain links TRBV7-3 to TRBJ2-1, with 9 positions matching TRBD2. There are 19 residues in the CDR3. J was trimmed by 2 bases and V by 2 bases; bases with no gene match: 13. CDR1 and CDR2 (germline): SGHTA, FQGTGA. CDR3 sequence (DNA): TGTGCCAGCAGCTTAGCGGGTAGCGGGAGAAGGTGGCCCTACAATGAGCAGTTCTTC. It is translated as CASSLAGSGRRWPYNEQFF.

This chain links TRBV18 with TRBJ2-3; 10 positions match TRBD2. The CDR3 has 17 amino acids. Germline V gene data show CDR1 as KGHSH and CDR2 as LQKENI. Trimming at V came to 1 base and at J to 2 bases, leaving 6 bases not matched to a gene. CDR3 sequence reads: CASSPLTSGTYTDTQYF. The CDR3 DNA reads TGTGCCAGCTCACCACTAACTAGCGGGACATACACAGATACGCAGTATTTT.

Sample share makes this clone medium-sized. The genes are TRBV7-9 and TRBJ2-7, with 15 bases matching TRBD2. The CDR3 consists of 17 residues. The J segment lost 2 bases and the V segment lost 4 bases, leaving 6 bases of the junction unmatched. CDR1 and CDR2 from the germline V gene are SEHNR and FQNEAQ (reference sequence). In nucleotides, the CDR3 is TGTGCCAGCAGCTCAAAAGGGACTAGCGGGAGGCCCTACGAGCAGTACTTC. This codes for CASSSKGTSGRPYEQYF.